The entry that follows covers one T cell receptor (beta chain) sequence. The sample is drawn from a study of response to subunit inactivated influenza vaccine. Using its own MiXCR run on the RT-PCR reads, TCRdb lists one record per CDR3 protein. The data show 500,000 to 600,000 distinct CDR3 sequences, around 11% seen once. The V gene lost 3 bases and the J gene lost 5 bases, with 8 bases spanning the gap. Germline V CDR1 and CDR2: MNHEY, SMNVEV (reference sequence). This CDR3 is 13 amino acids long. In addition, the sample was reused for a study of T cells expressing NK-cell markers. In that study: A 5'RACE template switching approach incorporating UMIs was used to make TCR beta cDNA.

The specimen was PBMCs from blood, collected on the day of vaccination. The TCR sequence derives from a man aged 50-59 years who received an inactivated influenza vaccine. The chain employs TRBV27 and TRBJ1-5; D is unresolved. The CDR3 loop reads CASSLRQDQPQHF. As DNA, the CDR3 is TGTGCCAGCAGTTTGAGACAAGATCAGCCCCAGCATTTT.